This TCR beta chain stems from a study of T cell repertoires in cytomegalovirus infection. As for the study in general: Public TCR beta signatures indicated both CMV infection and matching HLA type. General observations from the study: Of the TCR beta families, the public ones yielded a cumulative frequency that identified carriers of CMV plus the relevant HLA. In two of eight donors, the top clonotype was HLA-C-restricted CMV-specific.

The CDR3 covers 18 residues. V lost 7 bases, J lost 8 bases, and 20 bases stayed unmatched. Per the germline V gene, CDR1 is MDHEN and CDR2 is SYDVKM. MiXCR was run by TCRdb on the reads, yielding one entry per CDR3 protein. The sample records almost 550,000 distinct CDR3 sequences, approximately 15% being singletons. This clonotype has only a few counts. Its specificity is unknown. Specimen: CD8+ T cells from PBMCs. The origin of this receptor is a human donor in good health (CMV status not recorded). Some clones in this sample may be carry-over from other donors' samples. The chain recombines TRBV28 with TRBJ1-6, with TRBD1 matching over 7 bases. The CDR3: CASTEPPDRVQGDSPLHF. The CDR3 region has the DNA TGTGCCAGCACTGAACCCCCCGACAGGGTCCAGGGCGATTCACCCCTCCACTTT.